These 13 T cell receptor beta chains share one sample of origin, sequenced in a study of blood T cells in healthy people across ages. With a J-beta primer mix and a sample-barcoded 5' primer, a second PCR ran about 7 to 12 cycles. MiXCR, applied by TCRdb to the 5' RACE reads, yields one record per CDR3 protein. This table has 600,000 to 1,000,000 distinct CDR3 sequences, 25% appearing once. The same sample was also used in a study of T cells of mothers and their children.

Material: blood. All receptors come from a boy younger than 18 in good health.

This clonotype occurred a few times. This chain joins TRBV5-1 and TRBJ2-1; 7 bases agree with TRBD1. The J call is uncertain, as TRBJ2-7 better fits the DNA end. This CDR3 contains 14 residues. CDR1 is SGHRS and CDR2 is YFSETQ in the germline V gene. CDR3 nucleotides: TGCGCCAGCAGCTTGGCCGGGACAGATCGCGAGCAGTACTTC. This sequence encodes CASSLAGTDREQYF.

The chain has TRBV15 and TRBJ1-6; no firm D call. Germline V gene data show CDR1 as LNHNV and CDR2 as YYDKDF (reference sequence). V dropped 0 bases and J dropped 8 bases, with 17 bases sitting between them. The CDR3 is 17 residues long. The CDR3 nucleotides are TGTGCCACCAGCAGAGATAGGAAGTTCTGGACCGATTCACCCCTCCACTTT. Amino acid sequence: CATSRDRKFWTDSPLHF.

The chain uses TRBV19 and TRBJ1-2, with 7 bases matching TRBD1. CDR1 and CDR2 from the germline V gene are LNHDA and SQIVND (reference sequence). The J segment lost 3 bases and the V segment lost 4 bases, leaving 2 bases of the junction unmatched. The CDR3 totals 13 residues. CDR3: CASSKGQHYGYTF. The CDR3 DNA sequence: TGTGCCAGTAGTAAGGGACAGCACTATGGCTACACCTTC.

The sample holds a few counts of this clonotype. The chain uses TRBV6-2 or TRBV6-3 and TRBJ2-5; the match to TRBD1 covers 7 bases. The CDR3 has 14 residues. Germline CDR1 and CDR2: MNHEY and SVGEGT. The junction had 9 bases not matched to a gene; V was cut back by 6 bases and J by 5 bases. Here the CDR3 reads CASRPDRAVETQYF. The CDR3 DNA follows: TGTGCCAGCAGGCCAGACAGGGCAGTGGAGACCCAGTACTTC.

The V call is TRBV18, the J call TRBJ2-5; D could derive from TRBD1 or TRBD2 (6 bases each). The J call is doubtful: the DNA matches TRBJ2-1 better. This CDR3 comprises 15 residues. Germline loops: CDR1 KGHSH, CDR2 LQKENI. The CDR3 region is CASSRSRQGRNEQFF. In DNA form, the CDR3 reads TGTGCCAGCTCACGGAGCCGGCAGGGGAGGAATGAGCAGTTCTTC.

The chain employs TRBV7-2 and TRBJ2-6; 7 nucleotides line up with TRBD1. Germline loops: CDR1 SGHTA, CDR2 FQGNSA. This CDR3 contains 17 residues. Unmatched junction bases numbered 7, after V lost 5 bases and J lost 0 bases. CDR3 residues: CASSQDRSFSGANVLTF. CDR3 DNA sequence: TGTGCCAGCAGCCAGGACAGGAGCTTCTCTGGGGCCAACGTCCTGACTTTC.

This clonotype has more than one count but fewer than ten. The V gene is TRBV4-2, the J gene TRBJ2-7; TRBD2 matches at 12 bases. The J call is in doubt because the DNA end fits TRBJ2-1 better. The CDR3 consists of 17 residues. Germline V gene data show CDR1 as LGHNA and CDR2 as YNFKEQ. CDR3 protein: CASSQDPASGRGNEQFF. CDR3 nucleotides: TGTGCCAGCAGCCAAGATCCCGCTAGCGGGAGGGGCAATGAGCAGTTCTTC.

This clonotype has just a few counts. The J gene is TRBJ2-4, the V gene TRBV6-2 or TRBV6-3; the match to TRBD1 covers 9 bases. Germline V gene sequence: CDR1 MNHEY, CDR2 SVGEGT. The CDR3 covers 16 residues. V lost 5 bases and J lost 1; bases outside the gene matches: 6. The CDR3 sequence is CASSRGQGRAKNIQYF. The CDR3 nucleotides read TGTGCCAGCAGTCGAGGACAGGGGAGGGCCAAAAACATTCAGTACTTC.

This clonotype was recorded at least ten times. The V and J genes are TRBV3-1 and TRBJ2-5; D unclear. This CDR3 contains 12 residues. The V end was cut by 0 bases, the J end by 5 bases, with 4 bases between. Looked up from germline, CDR1 is LGHDT and CDR2 is YNNKEL (reference sequence). In DNA, the CDR3 is TGTGCCAGCAGCCAAGAATGGGAGACCCAGTACTTC. This codes for CASSQEWETQYF.

This chain connects TRBV29-1 to TRBJ1-1; the D is unclear. Germline CDR1 SQVTM, CDR2 ANQGSEA. This CDR3 spans 12 amino acids. Trimming shortened V by 3 bases and J by 1 base, and 6 bases separated the two germline ends. This CDR3 reads CSVDLANTEAFF. The CDR3, as DNA: TGCAGCGTTGATTTGGCGAACACTGAAGCTTTCTTT.

The V and J genes are TRBV19 and TRBJ1-4, with D possibly TRBD1 on 5 matching bases. This CDR3 is built from 15 residues. Between the trimmed V and J ends, which lost 5 bases and 0 bases, there was a span of 10 bases. CDR1 is LNHDA and CDR2 is SQIVND in the germline V gene (reference sequence). The CDR3 sequence is CASSAEGPTNEKLFF. CDR3 DNA: TGTGCCAGTAGTGCGGAGGGGCCAACTAATGAAAAACTGTTTTTT. Combining the CDR3 with reference TRBV19 and TRBJ1-4 gives the whole variable domain DGGITQSPKYLFRKEGQNVTLSCEQNLNHDAMYWYRQDPGQGLRLIYYSQIVNDFQKGDIAEGYSVSREKKESFPLTVTSAQKNPTAFYLCASSAEGPTNEKLFFGSGTQLSVL.

The chain links TRBV7-9 to TRBJ2-6; TRBD1 agrees at 8 bases. Germline lookup yields CDR1 SEHNR and CDR2 FQNEAQ (reference sequence). CDR3 length: 18 amino acids. The V segment lost 5 bases and the J segment 0 bases; nucleotides outside the gene matches: 9. CDR3: CASSQGQGFSSGANVLTF. The DNA for the CDR3 is TGTGCCAGCAGCCAAGGACAGGGCTTTAGCTCTGGGGCCAACGTCCTGACTTTC.

This chain joins TRBV9 and TRBJ2-2; TRBD1 matches at 7 bases. Germline V gene sequence: CDR1 SGDLS, CDR2 YYNGEE. The J segment lost 2 bases and the V segment lost 3 bases, leaving 13 bases of the junction unmatched. This CDR3 spans 18 amino acids. The CDR3 sequence is CASSETEYTGVNTGELFF. The CDR3 nucleotides are TGTGCCAGCAGCGAGACGGAATATACAGGGGTCAACACCGGGGAGCTGTTTTTT.